The clone carrying this T cell receptor (beta chain) has more than one count but fewer than ten. The V segment lost 0 bases and the J segment 3 bases; nucleotides outside the gene matches: 7. The CDR3 runs 18 residues. This record belongs to a study of response to subunit inactivated influenza vaccine. TCRdb re-analysed the RT-PCR reads in MiXCR, keeping a single row per CDR3 protein. The sample shows 500,000 or so distinct CDR3 sequences, 16% of them seen only once. The receptor's source is a man between 50 and 75 years old who received an inactivated influenza vaccine. The sample was CD4+ T cells sorted from PBMCs, taken around 25 months after vaccination. This rearrangement joins TRBV12-3 or TRBV12-4 to TRBJ2-5, with 13 bases lining up with TRBD2. CDR3: CASSLAPGLAGREETQYF. The CDR3 bases are TGTGCCAGCAGTTTAGCGCCGGGACTAGCGGGGAGGGAAGAGACCCAGTACTTC.